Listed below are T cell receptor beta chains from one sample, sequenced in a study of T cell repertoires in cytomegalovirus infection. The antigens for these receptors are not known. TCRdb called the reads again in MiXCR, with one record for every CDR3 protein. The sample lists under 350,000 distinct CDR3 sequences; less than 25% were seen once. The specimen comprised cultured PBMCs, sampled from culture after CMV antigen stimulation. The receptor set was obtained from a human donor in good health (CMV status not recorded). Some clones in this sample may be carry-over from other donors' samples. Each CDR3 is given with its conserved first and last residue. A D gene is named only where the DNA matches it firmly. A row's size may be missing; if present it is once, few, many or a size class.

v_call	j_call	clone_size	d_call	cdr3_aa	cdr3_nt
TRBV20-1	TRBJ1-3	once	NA	CSARRGLENTIYF	TGCAGTGCAAGAAGGGGCCTAGAAAACACCATATATTTT
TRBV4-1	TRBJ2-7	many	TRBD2	CASIRSCGLAGATSLEQYF	TGCGCCAGCATCCGTTCGTGCGGACTAGCGGGAGCCACTTCTCTCGAGCAGTACTTC
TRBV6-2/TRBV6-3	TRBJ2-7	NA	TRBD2	CASQREKLYEQYF	TGTGCCAGCCAGCGGGAAAAGTTGTACGAGCAGTACTTC
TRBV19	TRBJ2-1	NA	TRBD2	CASSPDREVQTSGRYNEQFF	TGTGCCAGTAGCCCGGACAGGGAGGTTCAGACTAGCGGGCGCTACAATGAGCAGTTCTTC
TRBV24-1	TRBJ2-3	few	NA	CATSDPLAFTQYF	TGTGCCACCAGTGACCCCTTAGCCTTCACGCAGTATTTT
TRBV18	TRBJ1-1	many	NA	CASSPTNTEAFF	TGTGCCAGCAGCCCCACGAACACTGAAGCTTTCTTT
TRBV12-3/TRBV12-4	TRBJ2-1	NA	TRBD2	CASSLLAGGPYNEQFF	TGTGCCAGCAGTCTTCTAGCGGGAGGCCCGTACAATGAGCAGTTCTTC
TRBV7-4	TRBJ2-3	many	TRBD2	CASSLRPLNPAGMSDTQYF	TGTGCCAGCAGCTTACGGCCTCTGAACCCAGCGGGAATGAGTGATACGCAGTATTTT
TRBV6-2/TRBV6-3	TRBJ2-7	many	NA	CASRMGRANHYEQYF	TGTGCCAGCAGGATGGGGCGAGCTAATCACTACGAGCAGTACTTC
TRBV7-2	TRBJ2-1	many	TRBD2	CASSPQTSEFYNEQFF	TGTGCCAGCAGCCCGCAAACTAGCGAGTTCTACAATGAGCAGTTCTTC
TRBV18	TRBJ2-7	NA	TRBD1	CASSFRQGAAYEQYF	TGTGCCAGCTCATTTAGACAGGGGGCGGCCTACGAGCAGTACTTC
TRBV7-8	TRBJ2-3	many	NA	CASSHPLEGPTPSTDTQYF	TGTGCCAGCAGCCACCCCTTAGAGGGGCCGACACCTAGCACAGATACGCAGTATTTT
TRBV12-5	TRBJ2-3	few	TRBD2	CASGYGRAGGDTQYF	TGTGCTAGTGGTTACGGGAGGGCCGGCGGGGATACGCAGTATTTT
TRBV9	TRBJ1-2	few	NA	CASSEGTVNYGYTF	TGTGCCAGCAGCGAAGGGACTGTTAACTATGGCTACACCTTC
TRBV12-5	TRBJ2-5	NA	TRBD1	CASGRGQGSETQYF	TGTGCTAGTGGAAGGGGACAGGGATCAGAGACCCAGTACTTC
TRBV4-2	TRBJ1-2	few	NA	CASKAEGNYGYTF	TGTGCCAGCAAGGCTGAGGGTAACTATGGCTACACCTTC
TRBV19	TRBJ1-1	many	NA	CASKSNAGRLNTEAFF	TGTGCCAGTAAATCGAATGCCGGCAGGTTGAACACTGAAGCTTTCTTT
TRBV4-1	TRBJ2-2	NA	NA	CASSQVQNTGELFF	TGCGCCAGCAGCCAAGTCCAGAACACCGGGGAGCTGTTTTTT
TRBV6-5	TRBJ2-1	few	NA	CASSYSRLNEQFF	TGTGCCAGCAGTTACTCCAGGTTGAATGAGCAGTTCTTC
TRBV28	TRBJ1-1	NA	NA	CASTPRARTEAFF	TGTGCCAGCACCCCCCGGGCACGGACTGAAGCTTTCTTT
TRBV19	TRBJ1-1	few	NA	CASSPRTAFMNTEAFF	TGTGCCAGTAGCCCCCGGACAGCCTTTATGAACACTGAAGCTTTCTTT
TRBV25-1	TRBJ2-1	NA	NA	CATSGSSSYNEQFF	TGTGCCACCAGCGGGTCAAGCTCCTACAATGAGCAGTTCTTC
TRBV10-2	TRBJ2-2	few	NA	CASSPSGSGELFF	TGCGCCAGCAGTCCTTCGGGATCCGGGGAGCTGTTTTTT
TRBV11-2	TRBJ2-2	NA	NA	CASSPDYNTGELFF	TGTGCCAGCAGCCCCGATTATAACACCGGGGAGCTGTTTTTT
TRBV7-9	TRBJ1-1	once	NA	CASSGQIQGTEAFF	TGTGCCAGCAGTGGTCAAATACAGGGAACTGAAGCTTTCTTT
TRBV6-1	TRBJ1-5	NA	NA	CASGGTGSNQPQHF	TGTGCCAGCGGTGGTACGGGAAGCAATCAGCCCCAGCATTTT
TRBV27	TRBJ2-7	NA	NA	CASRRHSGAPVRPGTYEQYF	TGTGCCAGCAGGCGTCATTCCGGGGCCCCGGTTCGACCCGGTACTTACGAGCAGTACTTC
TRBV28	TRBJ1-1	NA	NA	CASIQMSNTEAFF	TGTGCCAGCATTCAAATGTCCAACACTGAAGCTTTCTTT
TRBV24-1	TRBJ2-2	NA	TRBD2	CATSLASGTNTGELFF	TGTGCCACCAGCCTCGCTAGCGGTACGAACACCGGGGAGCTGTTTTTT
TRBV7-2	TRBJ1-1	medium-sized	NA	CASSLDPAKGGAFF	TGTGCCAGCAGCTTAGACCCAGCCAAGGGGGGGGCTTTCTTT
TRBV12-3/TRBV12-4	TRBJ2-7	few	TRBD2	CASSSHSGRRAEQYF	TGTGCCAGCAGCTCCCATAGCGGGAGACGGGCCGAGCAGTACTTC
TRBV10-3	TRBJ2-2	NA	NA	CAISELNTGELFF	TGTGCCATCAGTGAGCTCAACACCGGGGAGCTGTTTTTT
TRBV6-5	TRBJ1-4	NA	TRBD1	CASRIGQGYEKLFF	TGTGCCAGCAGAATAGGACAGGGTTATGAAAAACTGTTTTTT
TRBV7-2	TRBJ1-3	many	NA	CASSLVARLGNTIYF	TGTGCCAGCAGCTTAGTCGCGCGCTTGGGAAACACCATATATTTT
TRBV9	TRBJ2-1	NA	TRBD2	CASSVLAGGLYNEQFF	TGTGCCAGCAGCGTCCTAGCGGGAGGCCTCTACAATGAGCAGTTCTTC
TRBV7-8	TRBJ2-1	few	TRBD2	CASSSTSGSGNEQFF	TGTGCCAGCAGCTCAACTAGCGGGTCCGGCAATGAGCAGTTCTTC
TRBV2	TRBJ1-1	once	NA	CASSATARQMNTEAFF	TGTGCCAGCAGCGCGACGGCGAGACAGATGAACACTGAAGCTTTCTTT
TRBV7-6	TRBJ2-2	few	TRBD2	CASSLALAGQIGELFF	TGTGCTAGCAGCTTAGCCCTAGCGGGCCAAATCGGGGAGCTGTTTTTT
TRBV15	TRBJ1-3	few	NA	CATGTTDGNTIYF	TGTGCCACCGGGACGACCGATGGAAACACCATATATTTT